This TCR beta chain was sequenced for a study of control samples from healthy donors and cancer patients (dated by TCRdb to the early 2020s). Library creation used the immunoSEQ multiplex PCR assay. What TCRdb holds here is the immuneACCESS table cut down to in-frame rearrangements. Part of the clones is not present; checked against another copy, under half of the missing clones reflect an unresolved V gene, and the others are unexplained. Recorded for this sample are 100,000 or so clones; roughly 90% of them occurred a single time. Together, the top ten hold about a sixth of the sample. This clone showed up just a few times. It lacks a known antigen. No base quality values were provided; no much bigger clone lies one nucleotide off. The germline V gene (reference sequence) sets CDR1 to SGHNT and CDR2 to YYREEE. Trimming costs V 4 bases and J 1 base, and their ends lie 14 bases apart. From cysteine to phenylalanine, the CDR3 is 16 amino acids long. Just the 48-base CDR3 DNA is kept, in frame starting at base 1.

The specimen sequenced was blood. The chain is assembled from TRBV5-4 and TRBJ1-4; TRBD1 could be the D gene, as 5 bases match. The TCR sequence derives from a woman between 45 and 65 years old in good health. The CDR3 in this case is CASSLPGTETNEKLFF. The DNA sequence follows: TGTGCCAGCAGCCTCCCCGGGACGGAAACTAATGAAAAACTGTTTTTT.